Listed below are T cell receptor beta chains from one sample, sequenced in a study of beta chain features in type 1 diabetes. Produced via immunoSEQ multiplex PCR; TCRdb's table is partial and in-frame only. The profile shows 150,000 or so clones, approximately 62% of them singletons. Sequenced sample: naive CD4+ T cells from blood. The source of these receptors is a man younger than 40 with type 1 diabetes. CDR3s include the opening cysteine and the closing phenylalanine or tryptophan. Fields, in order: D gene, V gene, clone size, J gene, CDR3 DNA, CDR3 protein. A D gene is named only where the DNA matches it firmly. Clone sizes are given selectively: once, few, many, or a class where the clone is expanded.

d_call: .; v_call: TRBV4-3; clone_size: .; j_call: TRBJ1-6; cdr3_nt: TGCGCCAGCAGCCAAGATTTGGAGGGTGGAGTCTCACCCCTCCACTTT; cdr3_aa: CASSQDLEGGVSPLHF
d_call: .; v_call: TRBV29-1; clone_size: .; j_call: TRBJ2-1; cdr3_nt: TGCAGCGTTGAAGCATCAGGGGGGAATGAGCAGTTCTTC; cdr3_aa: CSVEASGGNEQFF
d_call: .; v_call: TRBV6-5; clone_size: .; j_call: TRBJ2-1; cdr3_nt: TGTGCCAGCAGACAAGGGGGGGCTGGCAACAATGAGCAGTTCTTC; cdr3_aa: CASRQGGAGNNEQFF
d_call: .; v_call: TRBV19; clone_size: few; j_call: TRBJ2-3; cdr3_nt: TGTGCCAGTAGTTCTTTGCTTGGAGATACGCAGTATTTT; cdr3_aa: CASSSLLGDTQYF
d_call: .; v_call: TRBV29-1; clone_size: .; j_call: TRBJ1-1; cdr3_nt: TGCAGCGTTGTATCGGCAGGTATAGCTTTCTTT; cdr3_aa: CSVVSAGIAFF
d_call: .; v_call: TRBV27; clone_size: few; j_call: TRBJ2-5; cdr3_nt: TGTGCCAGCAGTTCAGCCGCCTTTGGGGAGACCCAGTACTTC; cdr3_aa: CASSSAAFGETQYF
d_call: TRBD2; v_call: TRBV29-1; clone_size: .; j_call: TRBJ2-1; cdr3_nt: TGCAGTCCCCTCGAGCGGGGGGGCTCCAATGAGCAGTTCTTC; cdr3_aa: CSPLERGGSNEQFF
d_call: TRBD1; v_call: TRBV7-2; clone_size: .; j_call: TRBJ2-3; cdr3_nt: TGTGCCAGCAGCCTGGGACAGCCCCCAGATACGCAGTATTTT; cdr3_aa: CASSLGQPPDTQYF
d_call: .; v_call: TRBV25-1; clone_size: few; j_call: TRBJ2-7; cdr3_nt: TGTGCCAGCAGACAGGGGGGGTACTCCTACGAGCAGTACTTC; cdr3_aa: CASRQGGYSYEQYF
d_call: TRBD1; v_call: TRBV6-6; clone_size: .; j_call: TRBJ1-2; cdr3_nt: TGTGCCAGCAGCCCAGGACAGGTGAAACTCGTCTATGGCTACACCTTC; cdr3_aa: CASSPGQVKLVYGYTF
d_call: .; v_call: TRBV30; clone_size: few; j_call: TRBJ2-1; cdr3_nt: TGTGCCTGGAGTTTTAAGAATGAGCAGTTCTTC; cdr3_aa: CAWSFKNEQFF
d_call: .; v_call: TRBV4-2; clone_size: .; j_call: TRBJ1-1; cdr3_nt: TGTGCCAGCAGCCAAGCCACAGAGAACACTGAAGCTTTCTTT; cdr3_aa: CASSQATENTEAFF
d_call: .; v_call: TRBV2; clone_size: .; j_call: TRBJ2-5; cdr3_nt: TGTGCCACTAGCAGGGAGGATGAGACCCAGTACTTC; cdr3_aa: CATSREDETQYF
d_call: .; v_call: TRBV7-2; clone_size: .; j_call: TRBJ1-5; cdr3_nt: TGTGCCAGCAGCTTAGCAAATCAGCCCCAGCATTTT; cdr3_aa: CASSLANQPQHF
d_call: TRBD1; v_call: TRBV7-2; clone_size: .; j_call: TRBJ2-7; cdr3_nt: TGTGCCAGCAGCCTCCGGGACAGATCCTACGAGCAGTACTTC; cdr3_aa: CASSLRDRSYEQYF
d_call: .; v_call: TRBV27; clone_size: once; j_call: TRBJ2-3; cdr3_nt: TGTGCCAGCAGTTTCCCCGAAGTGACGGGGGGCACAGATACGCAGTATTTT; cdr3_aa: CASSFPEVTGGTDTQYF
d_call: TRBD1; v_call: TRBV28; clone_size: .; j_call: TRBJ2-5; cdr3_nt: TGTGCCAGTCAACGCGACAGGGGGCAAGAGACCCAGTACTTC; cdr3_aa: CASQRDRGQETQYF
d_call: .; v_call: TRBV21-1; clone_size: .; j_call: TRBJ2-7; cdr3_nt: TGTGCCAGCAGCAAAGCAGAGCAGCCCTACGAGCAGTACTTC; cdr3_aa: CASSKAEQPYEQYF
d_call: .; v_call: TRBV25-1; clone_size: .; j_call: TRBJ2-5; cdr3_nt: TGTGCCAGCAGTGAAATAAGGGTCCAAGAGACCCAGTACTTC; cdr3_aa: CASSEIRVQETQYF
d_call: TRBD1; v_call: TRBV9; clone_size: .; j_call: TRBJ1-2; cdr3_nt: TGTGCCAGCAGCGTAGATGGGGGACAGTGGGTGGGCTACACCTTC; cdr3_aa: CASSVDGGQWVGYTF
d_call: .; v_call: TRBV7-2; clone_size: once; j_call: TRBJ2-5; cdr3_nt: TGTGCCAGCAGCCTAGCCCCCACCAAAGAGACCCAGTACTTC; cdr3_aa: CASSLAPTKETQYF
d_call: .; v_call: TRBV11-2; clone_size: few; j_call: TRBJ2-5; cdr3_nt: TGTGCCAGCAGCTCGGGGTTGGGGCAAGAGACCCAGTACTTC; cdr3_aa: CASSSGLGQETQYF
d_call: TRBD1; v_call: TRBV7-8; clone_size: .; j_call: TRBJ2-7; cdr3_nt: TGTGCCAGCAGCTTAGTGGGACAGGGGGCGCGCGAGCAGTACTTC; cdr3_aa: CASSLVGQGAREQYF
d_call: .; v_call: TRBV9; clone_size: .; j_call: TRBJ2-5; cdr3_nt: TGTGCCAGCAGCCCCCGGTGGGGGGGGCAGTGGGAGACCCAGTACTTC; cdr3_aa: CASSPRWGGQWETQYF
d_call: .; v_call: TRBV20-1; clone_size: once; j_call: TRBJ2-5; cdr3_nt: TGCAGTGCTGGAGGGGGAGAGACCCAGTACTTC; cdr3_aa: CSAGGGETQYF
d_call: .; v_call: TRBV7-9; clone_size: .; j_call: TRBJ2-5; cdr3_nt: TGTGCCAGCAGCCCCTCTAGGGGGGCAGAGACCCAGTACTTC; cdr3_aa: CASSPSRGAETQYF
d_call: TRBD1; v_call: TRBV18; clone_size: once; j_call: TRBJ2-1; cdr3_nt: TGTGCCAGCTCCTCGGACAGGGTGGACAATGAGCAGTTCTTC; cdr3_aa: CASSSDRVDNEQFF
d_call: TRBD1; v_call: TRBV4-3; clone_size: .; j_call: TRBJ1-2; cdr3_nt: TGCGCCAGCAGCCAAGTCCGACAGGGATCTACGGGTGGCTACACCTTC; cdr3_aa: CASSQVRQGSTGGYTF
d_call: .; v_call: TRBV4-3; clone_size: few; j_call: TRBJ2-2; cdr3_nt: TGCGCCAGCAGCCAAGATCGGGCGATCGGGGAGCTGTTTTTT; cdr3_aa: CASSQDRAIGELFF
d_call: TRBD1; v_call: TRBV5-1; clone_size: .; j_call: TRBJ1-6; cdr3_nt: TGCGCCAGCAGCTTGGCGGCAGGGACAGCCTCACCCCTCCACTTT; cdr3_aa: CASSLAAGTASPLHF
d_call: .; v_call: TRBV6-6; clone_size: .; j_call: TRBJ2-3; cdr3_nt: TGTGCCAGCAGTTACTCCGAGGAAGAGACAGATACGCAGTATTTT; cdr3_aa: CASSYSEEETDTQYF
d_call: .; v_call: TRBV7-2; clone_size: once; j_call: TRBJ2-4; cdr3_nt: TGTGCCAGCAGCTTAGTCGGCAATATTAAAAACATTCAGTACTTC; cdr3_aa: CASSLVGNIKNIQYF
d_call: .; v_call: TRBV5-4; clone_size: .; j_call: TRBJ2-3; cdr3_nt: TGTGCCAGCAGCTGGCCGGACGGGGCAGATACGCAGTATTTT; cdr3_aa: CASSWPDGADTQYF
d_call: .; v_call: TRBV7-2; clone_size: .; j_call: TRBJ2-2; cdr3_nt: TGTGCCAGCAGCCCTACCGGGGAGCTGTTTTTT; cdr3_aa: CASSPTGELFF
d_call: .; v_call: TRBV9; clone_size: .; j_call: TRBJ1-1; cdr3_nt: TGTGCCAGCAGCGTAGTCTGGGATGACACTGAAGCTTTCTTT; cdr3_aa: CASSVVWDDTEAFF
d_call: .; v_call: TRBV29-1; clone_size: .; j_call: TRBJ2-5; cdr3_nt: TGCGTGGCGGTCCAAGAGACCCAGTACTTC; cdr3_aa: CVAVQETQYF
d_call: .; v_call: TRBV29-1; clone_size: few; j_call: TRBJ2-7; cdr3_nt: TGCAGCGTTACACCCTCGGGATTGCCCTCTTACGAGCAGTACTTC; cdr3_aa: CSVTPSGLPSYEQYF
d_call: .; v_call: TRBV30; clone_size: .; j_call: TRBJ1-1; cdr3_nt: TGTGCCTGGACCTTTTGGGGATCTGCCACTGAAGCTTTCTTT; cdr3_aa: CAWTFWGSATEAFF
d_call: .; v_call: TRBV4-1; clone_size: .; j_call: TRBJ2-5; cdr3_nt: TGCGCCAGCAGCCAAGGCCCCTTACAAGAGACCCAGTACTTC; cdr3_aa: CASSQGPLQETQYF
d_call: .; v_call: TRBV20-1; clone_size: .; j_call: TRBJ2-1; cdr3_nt: TGCAGTGCAAACGACAATGAGCAGTTCTTC; cdr3_aa: CSANDNEQFF
d_call: .; v_call: TRBV14; clone_size: .; j_call: TRBJ1-6; cdr3_nt: TGTGCCAGCAGCCCACAGGACCATTCACCCCTCCACTTT; cdr3_aa: CASSPQDHSPLHF
d_call: .; v_call: TRBV29-1; clone_size: .; j_call: TRBJ2-4; cdr3_nt: TGCAGCGTGGCAGGGGAAAACATTCAGTACTTC; cdr3_aa: CSVAGENIQYF
d_call: .; v_call: TRBV11-2; clone_size: .; j_call: TRBJ2-1; cdr3_nt: TGTGCCAGCAGCTTAGATCGCGCCTACAATGAGCAGTTCTTC; cdr3_aa: CASSLDRAYNEQFF
d_call: .; v_call: TRBV10-3; clone_size: few; j_call: TRBJ1-1; cdr3_nt: TGTGCCATCAGTGAGCAGGGCCCTGAAGCTTTCTTT; cdr3_aa: CAISEQGPEAFF
d_call: TRBD1; v_call: TRBV10-3; clone_size: .; j_call: TRBJ1-1; cdr3_nt: TGTGCCATCAGTGAGTTACAGGGGATCACTGAAGCTTTCTTT; cdr3_aa: CAISELQGITEAFF
d_call: .; v_call: TRBV7-9; clone_size: .; j_call: TRBJ2-4; cdr3_nt: TGTGCCAGCAGCTTACAAGGGGATGCCATTCAGTACTTC; cdr3_aa: CASSLQGDAIQYF
d_call: TRBD1; v_call: TRBV27; clone_size: few; j_call: TRBJ1-6; cdr3_nt: TGTGCCAGCAGCCCTTTTAAGGGACAGGGTGGTAATTCACCCCTCCACTTT; cdr3_aa: CASSPFKGQGGNSPLHF
d_call: .; v_call: TRBV4-1; clone_size: .; j_call: TRBJ2-1; cdr3_nt: TGCGCCAGCAGCCAAGCCGAATGGGGACCGAACTCCTACAATGAGCAGTTCTTC; cdr3_aa: CASSQAEWGPNSYNEQFF
d_call: .; v_call: TRBV30; clone_size: few; j_call: TRBJ2-1; cdr3_nt: TGTGCCTGGAGTGTCAGCAATGAGCAGTTCTTC; cdr3_aa: CAWSVSNEQFF
d_call: .; v_call: TRBV6-5; clone_size: .; j_call: TRBJ2-3; cdr3_nt: TGTGCCAGCAGTTACTCTAGCGGCACAGATACGCAGTATTTT; cdr3_aa: CASSYSSGTDTQYF
d_call: TRBD1; v_call: TRBV29-1; clone_size: .; j_call: TRBJ1-2; cdr3_nt: TGCAGCGTTGATGGACAGGGTGCGAGTGGCTACACCTTC; cdr3_aa: CSVDGQGASGYTF
d_call: .; v_call: TRBV29-1; clone_size: .; j_call: TRBJ1-3; cdr3_nt: TGCAGCGTGGTCCAAGTCTCTGGAAACACCATATATTTT; cdr3_aa: CSVVQVSGNTIYF
d_call: TRBD1; v_call: TRBV12-5; clone_size: .; j_call: TRBJ1-5; cdr3_nt: TGTGCTAGTGGTTCCGGACAGGGGGCAGGAGCTCAGCCCCAGCATTTT; cdr3_aa: CASGSGQGAGAQPQHF
d_call: TRBD1; v_call: TRBV7-2; clone_size: .; j_call: TRBJ1-6; cdr3_nt: TGTGCCAGCAGAACAGGGACCGGGACAGGGAATTCACCCCTCCACTTT; cdr3_aa: CASRTGTGTGNSPLHF
d_call: .; v_call: TRBV4-1; clone_size: .; j_call: TRBJ2-2; cdr3_nt: TGCGCCAGCAGCCAAGAACCGGAAATTGCCGGGGAGCTGTTTTTT; cdr3_aa: CASSQEPEIAGELFF
d_call: TRBD1; v_call: TRBV25-1; clone_size: .; j_call: TRBJ1-4; cdr3_nt: TGTGCCAGCAGTGAATTAGAGGGGGCGACGGGTAATGAAAAACTGTTTTTT; cdr3_aa: CASSELEGATGNEKLFF
d_call: TRBD1; v_call: TRBV30; clone_size: .; j_call: TRBJ1-1; cdr3_nt: TGTGCCAGTGACAGGGGGCTTGATAAAGCTTTCTTT; cdr3_aa: CASDRGLDKAFF